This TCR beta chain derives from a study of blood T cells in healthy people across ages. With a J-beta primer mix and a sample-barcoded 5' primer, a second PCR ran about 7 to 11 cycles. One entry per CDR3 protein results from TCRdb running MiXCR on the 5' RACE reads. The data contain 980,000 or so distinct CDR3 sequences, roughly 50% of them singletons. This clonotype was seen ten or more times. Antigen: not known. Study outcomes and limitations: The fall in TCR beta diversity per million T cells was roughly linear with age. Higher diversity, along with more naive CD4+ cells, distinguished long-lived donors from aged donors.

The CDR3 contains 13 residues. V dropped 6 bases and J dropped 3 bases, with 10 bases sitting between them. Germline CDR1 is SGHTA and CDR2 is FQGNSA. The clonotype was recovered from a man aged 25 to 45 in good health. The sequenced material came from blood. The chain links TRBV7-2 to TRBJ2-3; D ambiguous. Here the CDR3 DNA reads TGTGCCAGCAGTCCCCCTATAACAGATACGCAGTATTTT. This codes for CASSPPITDTQYF.